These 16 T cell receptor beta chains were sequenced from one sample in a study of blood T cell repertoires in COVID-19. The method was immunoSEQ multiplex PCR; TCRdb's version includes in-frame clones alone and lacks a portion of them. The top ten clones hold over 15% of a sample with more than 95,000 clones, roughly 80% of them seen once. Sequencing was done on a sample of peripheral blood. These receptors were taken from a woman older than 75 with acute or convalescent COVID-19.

CDR3 protein: CASSLGGNTIYF. For the CDR3, the DNA is TGTGCCAGTAGTCTCGGTGGAAACACCATATATTTT. V gene TRBV19 combines with J gene TRBJ1-3; no reliable D call. This CDR3 has 12 amino acids. V was pared by 5 bases and J by 3 bases, with 5 bases between. CDR1 is LNHDA and CDR2 is SQIVND in the germline V gene (reference sequence).

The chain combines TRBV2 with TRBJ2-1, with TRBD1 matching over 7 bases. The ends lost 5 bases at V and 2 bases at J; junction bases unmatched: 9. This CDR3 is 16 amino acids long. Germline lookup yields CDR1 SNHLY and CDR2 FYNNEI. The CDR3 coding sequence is TGTGCCAGCAGTCCCACAGGGGCCTCGACCTACAATGAGCAGTTCTTC. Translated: CASSPTGASTYNEQFF.

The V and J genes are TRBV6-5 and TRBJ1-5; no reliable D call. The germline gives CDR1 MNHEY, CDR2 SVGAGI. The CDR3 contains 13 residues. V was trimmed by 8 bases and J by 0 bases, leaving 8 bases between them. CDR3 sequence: CASVRHSNQPQHF. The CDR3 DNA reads TGTGCCAGCGTGAGGCATAGCAATCAGCCCCAGCATTTT.

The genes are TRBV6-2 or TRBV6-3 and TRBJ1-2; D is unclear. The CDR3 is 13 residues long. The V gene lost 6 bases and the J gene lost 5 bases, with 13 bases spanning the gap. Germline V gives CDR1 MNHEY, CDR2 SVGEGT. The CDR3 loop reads CASSPSDGYGYTF. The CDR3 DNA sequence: TGTGCCAGCAGCCCATCCGACGGGTATGGCTACACCTTC.

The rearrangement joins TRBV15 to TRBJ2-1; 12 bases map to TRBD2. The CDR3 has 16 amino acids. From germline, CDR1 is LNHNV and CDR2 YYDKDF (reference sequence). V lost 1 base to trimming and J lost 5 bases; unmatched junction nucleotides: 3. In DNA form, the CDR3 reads TGTGCCACCAGCAGAGGGCTAGCGGGAGGGAACAATGAGCAGTTCTTC. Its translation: CATSRGLAGGNNEQFF.

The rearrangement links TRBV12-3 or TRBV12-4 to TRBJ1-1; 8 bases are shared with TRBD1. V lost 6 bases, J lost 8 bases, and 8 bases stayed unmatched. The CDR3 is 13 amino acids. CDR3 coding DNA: TGTGCCAGCAGCGAGTCCGACAGGGGAGAAGCTTTCTTT. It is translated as CASSESDRGEAFF.

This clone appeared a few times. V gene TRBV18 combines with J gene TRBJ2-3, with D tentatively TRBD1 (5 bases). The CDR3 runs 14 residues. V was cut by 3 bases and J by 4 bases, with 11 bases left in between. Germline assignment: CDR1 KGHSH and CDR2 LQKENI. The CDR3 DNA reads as TGTGCCAGCTCACCGCCAGGGAAAGCAGATACGCAGTATTTT. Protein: CASSPPGKADTQYF. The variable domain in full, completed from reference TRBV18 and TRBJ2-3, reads NAGVMQNPRHLVRRRGQEARLRCSPMKGHSHVYWYRQLPEEGLKFMVYLQKENIIDESGMPKERFSAEFPKEGPSILRIQQVVRGDSAAYFCASSPPGKADTQYFGPGTRLTVL.

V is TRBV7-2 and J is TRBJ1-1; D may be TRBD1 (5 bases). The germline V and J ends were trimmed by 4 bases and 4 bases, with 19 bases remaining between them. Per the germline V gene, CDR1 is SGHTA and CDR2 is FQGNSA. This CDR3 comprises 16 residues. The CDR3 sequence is CASSSRTLWVGTEAFF. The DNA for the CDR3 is TGTGCCAGCAGCTCAAGGACACTTTGGGTTGGCACTGAAGCTTTCTTT.

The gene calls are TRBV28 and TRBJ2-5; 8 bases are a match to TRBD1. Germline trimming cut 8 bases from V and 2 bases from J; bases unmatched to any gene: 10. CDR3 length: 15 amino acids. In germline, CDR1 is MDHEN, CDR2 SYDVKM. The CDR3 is CASATRDRKQETQYF. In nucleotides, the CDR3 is TGTGCCAGCGCAACCCGGGACAGGAAACAAGAGACCCAGTACTTC. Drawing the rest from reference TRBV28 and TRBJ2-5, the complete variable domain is DVKVTQSSRYLVKRTGEKVFLECVQDMDHENMFWYRQDPGLGLRLIYFSYDVKMKEKGDIPEGYSVSREKKERFSLILESASTNQTSMYLCASATRDRKQETQYFGPGTRLLVL.

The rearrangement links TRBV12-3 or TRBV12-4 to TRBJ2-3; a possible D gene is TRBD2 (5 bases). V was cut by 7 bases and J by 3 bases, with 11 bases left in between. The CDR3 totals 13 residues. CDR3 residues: CASKLGVTDTQYF. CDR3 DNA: TGTGCCAGCAAGCTCGGGGTAACAGATACGCAGTATTTT.

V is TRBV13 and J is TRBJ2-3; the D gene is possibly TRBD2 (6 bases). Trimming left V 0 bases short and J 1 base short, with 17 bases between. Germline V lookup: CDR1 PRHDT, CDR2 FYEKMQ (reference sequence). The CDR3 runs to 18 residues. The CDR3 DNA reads TGTGCCAGCAGCTTAGGCGGCGGGACCCCTAAGGGCACAGATACGCAGTATTTT. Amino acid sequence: CASSLGGGTPKGTDTQYF.

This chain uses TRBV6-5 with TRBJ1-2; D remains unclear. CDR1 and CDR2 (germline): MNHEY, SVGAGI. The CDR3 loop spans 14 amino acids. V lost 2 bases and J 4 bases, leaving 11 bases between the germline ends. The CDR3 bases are TGTGCCAGCAGTTACGGCGGCAGCTCCTATGGCTACACCTTC. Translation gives CASSYGGSSYGYTF.

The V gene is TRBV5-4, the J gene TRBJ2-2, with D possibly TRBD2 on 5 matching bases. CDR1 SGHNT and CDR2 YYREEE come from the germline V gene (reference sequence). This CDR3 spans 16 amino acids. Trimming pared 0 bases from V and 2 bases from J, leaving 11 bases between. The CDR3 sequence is CASSLGGRVNTGELFF. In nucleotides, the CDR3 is TGTGCCAGCAGCTTGGGCGGGCGAGTTAACACCGGGGAGCTGTTTTTT.

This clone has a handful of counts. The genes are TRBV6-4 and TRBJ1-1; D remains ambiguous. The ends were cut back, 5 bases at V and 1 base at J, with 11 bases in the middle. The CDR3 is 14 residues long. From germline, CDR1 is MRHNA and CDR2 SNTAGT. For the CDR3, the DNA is TGTGCCAGCAGTCGGGAAATTCGGAACACTGAAGCTTTCTTT. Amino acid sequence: CASSREIRNTEAFF.

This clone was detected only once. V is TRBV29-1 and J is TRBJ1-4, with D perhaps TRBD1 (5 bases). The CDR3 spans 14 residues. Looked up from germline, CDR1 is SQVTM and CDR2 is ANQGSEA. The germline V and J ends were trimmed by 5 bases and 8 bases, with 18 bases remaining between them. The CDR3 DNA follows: TGCAGCGTTTGTGTCCCACAGGTCTGGGAAAAACTGTTTTTT. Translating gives CSVCVPQVWEKLFF.

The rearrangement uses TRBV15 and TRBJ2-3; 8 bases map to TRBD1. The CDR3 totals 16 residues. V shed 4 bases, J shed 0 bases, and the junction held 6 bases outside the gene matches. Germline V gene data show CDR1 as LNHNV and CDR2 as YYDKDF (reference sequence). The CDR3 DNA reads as TGTGCCACCAGCACCTGGAGGACAGGGAGCACAGATACGCAGTATTTT. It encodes CATSTWRTGSTDTQYF.